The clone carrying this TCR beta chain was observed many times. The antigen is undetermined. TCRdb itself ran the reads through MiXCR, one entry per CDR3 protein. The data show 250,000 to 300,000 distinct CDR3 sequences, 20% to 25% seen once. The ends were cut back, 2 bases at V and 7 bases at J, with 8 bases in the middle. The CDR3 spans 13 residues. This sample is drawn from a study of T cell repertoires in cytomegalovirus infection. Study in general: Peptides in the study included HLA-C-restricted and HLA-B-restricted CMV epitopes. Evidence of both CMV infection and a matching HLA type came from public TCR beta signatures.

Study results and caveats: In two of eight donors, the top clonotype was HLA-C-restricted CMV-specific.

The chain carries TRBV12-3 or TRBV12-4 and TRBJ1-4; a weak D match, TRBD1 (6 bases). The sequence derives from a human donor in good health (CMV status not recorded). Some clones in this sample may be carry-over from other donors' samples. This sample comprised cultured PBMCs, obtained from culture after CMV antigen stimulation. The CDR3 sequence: CASSLLRGEKLFF. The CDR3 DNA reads TGTGCCAGCAGTTTACTCAGGGGTGAAAAACTGTTTTTT.